The clone carrying this TCR beta chain was seen more than once but under ten times. Its antigen is as yet unknown. It was patients with CD8+CD57+ cell expansion by flow cytometry who were chosen for sequencing. Every one of the patients had aplastic anemia (severe, acquired). Patients were treatment-naive when blood was sampled. Per the germline V gene, CDR1 is DFQATT and CDR2 is SNEGSKA (reference sequence). V was shortened by 4 bases and J by 6 bases, with 15 bases between the two germline ends. The CDR3 is 13 amino acids. Investigators profiled TCR beta VDJ and CDR3 from genomic DNA template. TCRdb processed the reads anew with MiXCR; each CDR3 protein has one entry. The data contain about 200,000 distinct CDR3 sequences, 50% to 70% of them singletons. The sample originates from a study of CD8+CD57+ T cells in acquired aplastic anemia. About the research overall: Yields of DNA that came from sorted CD4+ and CD8+ cells averaged about 3.5 ug.

Study-wide results and limits: Overlap between patients and controls comprised about 28 CD8+ CDR3 sequences.

This TCR was sampled from a human donor with aplastic anemia. The chain uses TRBV20-1 and TRBJ2-5; tentatively, D is TRBD1 or TRBD2 (5 bases each). Material for sequencing was sorted CD4+, CD8+, or CD8+CD57+ T cells (not recorded which) from PBMCs. The CDR3 DNA reads as TGCAGTGCTACCCGGGACGGAACAAAGACCCAGTACTTC. Protein product: CSATRDGTKTQYF.